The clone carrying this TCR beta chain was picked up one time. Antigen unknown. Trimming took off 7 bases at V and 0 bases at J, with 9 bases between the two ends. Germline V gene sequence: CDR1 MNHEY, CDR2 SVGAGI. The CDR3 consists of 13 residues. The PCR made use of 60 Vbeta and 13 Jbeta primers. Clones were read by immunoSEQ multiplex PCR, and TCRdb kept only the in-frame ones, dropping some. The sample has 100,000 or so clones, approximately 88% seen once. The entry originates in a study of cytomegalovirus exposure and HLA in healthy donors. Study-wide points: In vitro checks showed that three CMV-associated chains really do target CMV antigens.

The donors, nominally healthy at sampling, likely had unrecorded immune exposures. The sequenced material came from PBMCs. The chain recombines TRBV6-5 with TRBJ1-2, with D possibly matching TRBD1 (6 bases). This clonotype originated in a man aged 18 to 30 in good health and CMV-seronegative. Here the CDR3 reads CASTRGTNYGYTF. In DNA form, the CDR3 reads TGTGCCAGCACCAGGGGTACTAACTATGGCTACACCTTC.